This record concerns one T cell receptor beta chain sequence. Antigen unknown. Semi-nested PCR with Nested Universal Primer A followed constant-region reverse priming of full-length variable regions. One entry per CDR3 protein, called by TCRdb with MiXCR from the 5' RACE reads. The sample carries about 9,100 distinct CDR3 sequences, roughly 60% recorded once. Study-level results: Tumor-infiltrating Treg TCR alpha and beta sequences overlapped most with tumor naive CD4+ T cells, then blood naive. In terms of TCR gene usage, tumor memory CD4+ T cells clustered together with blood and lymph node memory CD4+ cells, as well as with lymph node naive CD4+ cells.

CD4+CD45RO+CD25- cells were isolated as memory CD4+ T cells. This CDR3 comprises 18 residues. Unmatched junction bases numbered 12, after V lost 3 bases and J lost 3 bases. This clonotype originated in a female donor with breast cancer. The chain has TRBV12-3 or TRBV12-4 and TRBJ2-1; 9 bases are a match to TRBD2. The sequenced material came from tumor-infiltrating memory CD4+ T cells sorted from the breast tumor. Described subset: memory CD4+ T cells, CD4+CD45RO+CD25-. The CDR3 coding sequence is TGTGCCAGCAGTTTTGGCGGGAGGGCCAGGTGGGACTACAATGAGCAGTTCTTC. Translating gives CASSFGGRARWDYNEQFF.